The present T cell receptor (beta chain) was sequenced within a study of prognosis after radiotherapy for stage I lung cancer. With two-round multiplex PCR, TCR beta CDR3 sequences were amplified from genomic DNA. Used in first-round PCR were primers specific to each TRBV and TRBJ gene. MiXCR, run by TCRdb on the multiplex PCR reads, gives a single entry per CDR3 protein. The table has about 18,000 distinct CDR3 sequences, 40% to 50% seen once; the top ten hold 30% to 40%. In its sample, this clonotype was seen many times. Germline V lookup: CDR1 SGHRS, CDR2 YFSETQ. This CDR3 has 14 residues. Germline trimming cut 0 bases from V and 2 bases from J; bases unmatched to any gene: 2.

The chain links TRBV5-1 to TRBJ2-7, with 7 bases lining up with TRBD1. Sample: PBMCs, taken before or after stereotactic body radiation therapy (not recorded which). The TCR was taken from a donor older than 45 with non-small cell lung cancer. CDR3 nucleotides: TGCGCCAGCAGCTTGGCCCAGGGGGCCTACGAGCAGTACTTC. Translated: CASSLAQGAYEQYF. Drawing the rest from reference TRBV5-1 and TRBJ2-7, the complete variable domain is KAGVTQTPRYLIKTRGQQVTLSCSPISGHRSVSWYQQTPGQGLQFLFEYFSETQRNKGNFPGRFSGRQFSNSRSEMNVSTLELGDSALYLCASSLAQGAYEQYFGPGTRLTVT.